This TCR beta chain comes out of a study of CD4 and CD8 cells across lung adenocarcinoma regions. Localized lung adenocarcinoma, a non-small cell lung cancer, affected the donors. CDR3 length: 11 residues. Trimming left V 6 bases short and J 8 bases short, with 11 bases between. The germline V gene has CDR1 SGHKS and CDR2 YYEKEE (reference sequence). Each CDR3 protein is one row after TCRdb ran MiXCR on the PCR reads. Of around 10,000 distinct CDR3 sequences in the sample, under 50% were seen once. What was sequenced was CD8+ T cells from the margin of a lung tumor. The V call is TRBV5-5, the J call TRBJ1-1; a possible D gene is TRBD1 (5 bases). The source is a male donor with lung adenocarcinoma. The CD4 and CD8 labels of this study may be unreliable. The CDR3 region has the DNA TGTGCCAGCACCCAGGGTTCCGAAGCTTTCTTT. Its translation: CASTQGSEAFF. Full variable domain (missing parts from reference TRBV5-5 and TRBJ1-1): DAGVTQSPTHLIKTRGQQVTLRCSPISGHKSVSWYQQVLGQGPQFIFQYYEKEERGRGNFPDRFSARQFPNYSSELNVNALLLGDSALYLCASTQGSEAFFGQGTRLTVV.